Below are 22 T cell receptor beta chains sequenced from a single sample in a study of blood T cells in healthy people across ages. The second PCR ran about 6 to 12 cycles with a sample-barcoded 5' primer and J-beta primers. Using its own MiXCR run on the 5' RACE reads, TCRdb lists one record per CDR3 protein. The table lists around 500,000 distinct CDR3 sequences, about 25% of them singletons. This same sample was also part of a study on T cells of mothers and their children.

The specimen sequenced was blood. These receptors were obtained from a boy between 2 and 10 years old in good health.

The chain has TRBV20-1 and TRBJ2-5, with D maybe TRBD2 (6 bases). The germline V gene has CDR1 DFQATT and CDR2 SNEGSKA (reference sequence). V dropped 0 bases and J dropped 0 bases, with 8 bases sitting between them. The CDR3 length is 14 residues. The CDR3, as DNA: TGCAGTGCTAGAGACGGGAGTCACCAAGAGACCCAGTACTTC. Its translation is CSARDGSHQETQYF.

This chain uses TRBV7-8 with TRBJ2-1; 10 nucleotides match TRBD2. Germline V CDR1 and CDR2: SGHVS, FQNEAQ. Trimming took 5 bases from V and 8 from J; bases not matched to a gene: 18. This CDR3 comprises 18 residues. The CDR3 DNA reads TGTGCCAGCAGCCCCCCTCCTTGGGCTAGCGGGAGCTTCGATGAGCAGTTCTTC. Protein product: CASSPPPWASGSFDEQFF.

This clonotype has just a few counts. The chain links TRBV12-3 or TRBV12-4 to TRBJ2-5, with 8 bases identical to TRBD2. V trimming: 6 bases; J trimming: 4 bases; junction bases outside the gene matches: 10. CDR3 length: 15 amino acids. CDR3 protein: CASSSGGALGETQYF. The CDR3 coding sequence is TGTGCCAGCAGCTCCGGGGGGGCCCTTGGAGAGACCCAGTACTTC.

This clonotype came up a few times. The V gene is TRBV7-2, the J gene TRBJ2-1; 8 bases align to TRBD2. V lost 7 bases, J lost 2 bases, and 13 bases stayed unmatched. CDR1 SGHTA and CDR2 FQGNSA come from the germline V gene. CDR3 length: 17 residues. The CDR3, as DNA: TGTGCCAGCATCCAGGGTGCGGGGGGCGCAACCTACAATGAGCAGTTCTTC. It yields the protein CASIQGAGGATYNEQFF.

This clonotype was counted many times. The chain links TRBV4-1 to TRBJ2-4; D is unclear. The CDR3 sequence is 14 residues long. CDR1 is MGHRA, CDR2 YSYEKL, per germline. Trimming removed 1 base at V and 7 bases at J, with 11 bases between. CDR3 region: CASSQGVVGNIQYF. DNA of the CDR3: TGCGCCAGCAGCCAAGGGGTAGTAGGGAACATTCAGTACTTC.

A few counts support this clonotype. This chain connects TRBV10-3 to TRBJ2-5; 10 nucleotides match TRBD2. Losses at the gene ends were 2 bases for V and 4 bases for J; bases not matched to a gene: 4. Germline V gene lookup returns CDR1 ENHRY and CDR2 SYGVKD. This CDR3 is 15 amino acids long. The CDR3 region has the DNA TGTGCCATCAGTGAGAGCGGGAGGGCCCCAGAGACCCAGTACTTC. Its protein product is CAISESGRAPETQYF.

This rearrangement joins TRBV7-6 to TRBJ2-1, with D unclear. This CDR3 contains 13 residues. The germline V and J ends were trimmed by 0 bases and 6 bases, with 6 bases remaining between them. Germline values: CDR1 SGHVS, CDR2 FNYEAQ. CDR3 in amino acids: CASSLALSNEQFF. The DNA for the CDR3 is TGTGCCAGCAGCTTAGCTCTAAGCAATGAGCAGTTCTTC.

The CDR3 sequence: CASRAGTEAFF. The CDR3 DNA reads TGTGCCAGCAGGGCGGGGACAGAAGCTTTCTTT. This chain links TRBV7-9 with TRBJ1-1, with D tentatively TRBD1 (6 bases). The length of the CDR3 is 11 residues. With 6 bases removed from V and 8 bases from J, the gap between germline ends came to 10 bases. The germline gives CDR1 SEHNR, CDR2 FQNEAQ (reference sequence).

Ten or more counts support this clonotype. CDR3 nucleotide sequence: TGTGCCAGCAGTTTACTAGAGACCCAGTACTTC. It is translated as CASSLLETQYF. The V gene is TRBV27, the J gene TRBJ2-5; no firm D call. The CDR3 totals 11 residues. The germline V and J ends were trimmed by 2 bases and 4 bases, with 2 bases remaining between them. Germline lookup yields CDR1 MNHEY and CDR2 SMNVEV (reference sequence).

Only a few counts were recorded for this clonotype. This chain connects TRBV4-3 to TRBJ2-1; TRBD2 matches 7 bases. This CDR3 comprises 17 residues. V dropped 4 bases and J dropped 0; count of bases not matched to a gene: 9. Germline CDR1 reads LGHNA; CDR2 reads YSLEER. Here the CDR3 reads CASSPGGTTSSYNEQFF. Here the CDR3 DNA reads TGCGCCAGCAGCCCCGGAGGGACTACCAGCTCCTACAATGAGCAGTTCTTC.

This sequence joins TRBV29-1 and TRBJ2-5; D is tentatively TRBD1 or TRBD2 (5 bases each). The last part of the DNA fits TRBJ2-7 better; the J call may be wrong. The CDR3 runs 13 residues. Per the germline V gene, CDR1 is SQVTM and CDR2 is ANQGSEA. CDR3 nucleotide sequence: TGCAGCGTTGATGTCGAAGGGGAGTACGAGCAGTACTTC. Its translation: CSVDVEGEYEQYF.

The V and J genes are TRBV7-9 and TRBJ2-6; D remains ambiguous. There are 16 residues in the CDR3. Germline CDR1 and CDR2: SEHNR and FQNEAQ (reference sequence). Trimming removed 0 bases from V and 2 bases from J, with 8 bases in between. The CDR3 here is CASSLAGNPGANVLTF. DNA for the CDR3: TGTGCCAGCAGCTTAGCGGGGAATCCTGGGGCCAACGTCCTGACTTTC. Using reference TRBV7-9 and TRBJ2-6 for the parts outside the CDR3, the full variable domain is DTGVSQNPRHKITKRGQNVTFRCDPISEHNRLYWYRQTLGQGPEFLTYFQNEAQLEKSRLLSDRFSAERPKGSFSTLEIQRTEQGDSAMYLCASSLAGNPGANVLTFGAGSRLTVL.

This clonotype came up a few times. This chain connects TRBV29-1 to TRBJ1-4, with D perhaps TRBD1 (6 bases). Germline V CDR1 and CDR2: SQVTM, ANQGSEA. This CDR3 has 13 amino acids. V was clipped by 8 bases and J by 0 bases, with 10 bases between them. The CDR3: CSTRGSTNEKLFF. The CDR3, as DNA: TGCAGCACCAGGGGATCAACTAATGAAAAACTGTTTTTT.

The chain couples TRBV4-3 to TRBJ2-5, with D unresolved. The J call may be mistaken, given a closer DNA end match to TRBJ2-7. This CDR3 spans 15 amino acids. The germline V gene encodes CDR1 LGHNA and CDR2 YSLEER. The CDR3 DNA follows: TGCGCCAGCAGCCAAGGAATAGCAGTTGGGTACGAGCAGTACTTC. It encodes CASSQGIAVGYEQYF.

The J gene is TRBJ1-1, the V gene TRBV6-5; D is undetermined. The CDR3 covers 13 residues. Germline-derived CDR1 and CDR2 are MNHEY and SVGAGI. The ends were cut back, 2 bases at V and 7 bases at J, with 11 bases in the middle. This chain's CDR3 is CASSYPDADEAFF. The DNA of the CDR3 is TGTGCCAGCAGTTACCCGGACGCCGATGAAGCTTTCTTT.

The chain employs TRBV6-5 and TRBJ2-7; 10 bases map to TRBD2. With 6 bases clipped from V and 1 base from J, the junction kept 9 bases outside the gene matches. The germline gives CDR1 MNHEY, CDR2 SVGAGI. The CDR3 sequence is 16 residues long. CDR3 region: CASSKLSGGGSYEQYF. Written as DNA, the CDR3 is TGTGCCAGCAGCAAACTAAGCGGGGGGGGTTCCTACGAGCAGTACTTC.

This chain connects TRBV29-1 to TRBJ2-3; TRBD2 might be the D (6 bases). Trimming took off 3 bases at V and 0 bases at J, with 10 bases between the two ends. The CDR3 runs to 14 residues. The V gene's germline CDR1 is SQVTM and CDR2 ANQGSEA. The CDR3 loop is CSVDPGGSTDTQYF. The CDR3 DNA reads as TGCAGCGTTGACCCCGGGGGTAGCACAGATACGCAGTATTTT.

The rearrangement joins TRBV29-1 to TRBJ2-2, with D unresolved. Per germline, CDR1 SQVTM and CDR2 ANQGSEA. The CDR3 spans 13 residues. V shed 6 bases and J shed 6 bases, with 14 bases lying between them. Here the CDR3 DNA reads TGCAGCGTACGCTTACGACACCCCGGGGAGCTGTTTTTT. Translated: CSVRLRHPGELFF.

V gene TRBV5-1 combines with J gene TRBJ2-1, with 11 bases fitting TRBD2. Looked up from germline, CDR1 is SGHRS and CDR2 is YFSETQ. The CDR3 is 16 residues long. Trimming took 0 bases from V and 4 from J; bases not matched to a gene: 3. CDR3 loop: CASSLELAGAYNEQFF. In nucleotides, the CDR3 is TGCGCCAGCAGCTTGGAACTAGCGGGAGCTTACAATGAGCAGTTCTTC.

J is TRBJ2-1 and V is TRBV4-1, with D unresolved. V lost 3 bases and J 0 bases, leaving 12 bases between the germline ends. The CDR3 loop spans 16 amino acids. From germline, CDR1 is MGHRA and CDR2 YSYEKL. The CDR3 nucleotides are TGCGCCAGCAGCCAGTACCTAGGGTCCTCCTACAATGAGCAGTTCTTC. Its translation is CASSQYLGSSYNEQFF.

This clonotype was seen more than once but under ten times. The chain combines TRBV27 with TRBJ2-7; TRBD1 matches at 7 bases. The CDR3 extends over 15 amino acids. J was trimmed by 3 bases and V by 5 bases; bases with no gene match: 10. The germline CDR1 and CDR2 sequences are MNHEY and SMNVEV (reference sequence). Written as DNA, the CDR3 is TGTGCCAGCAGTACCCGGGACAGAGGGAGCTACGAGCAGTACTTC. This codes for CASSTRDRGSYEQYF.

This clonotype came up a few times. The chain couples TRBV6-2 or TRBV6-3 to TRBJ1-5; 8 bases are shared with TRBD1. V gave up 5 bases and J gave up 4 bases; unmatched junction bases: 10. Germline assignment: CDR1 MNHEY and CDR2 SVGEGT. There are 16 residues in the CDR3. The CDR3 DNA reads as TGTGCCAGCAGTCACGCGGACAGGGAAATTAATCAGCCCCAGCATTTT. Translation gives CASSHADREINQPQHF.